This T cell receptor beta chain was identified in a study of CD8+ T cells in alopecia areata. Extracted RNA was reverse transcribed, and the resulting cDNA served as sequencing template. The protocol was immunoSEQ multiplex PCR, while the TCRdb copy is restricted to in-frame clones and leaves out a portion. The sample carries 120,000 to 150,000 clones, over 80% recorded once. Only one count was recorded for this clone. The TCR comes from a human donor with alopecia areata. The sample in question was CD8+ T cells sorted from blood, obtained at week 0.

The CDR3 DNA sequence: TGCGCCAGCAGCCAATATACTCGGTACGAGCAGTACTTC. Translating it yields CASSQYTRYEQYF. V usage is TRBV4-1 and J usage is TRBJ2-7; no clear D gene. Trimming removed 2 bases at V and 4 bases at J, with 9 bases between. Germline V gives CDR1 MGHRA, CDR2 YSYEKL. This CDR3 has 13 amino acids.